The rows below give T cell receptor beta chains drawn from one sample of a study of blood T cell repertoires in COVID-19. TCRdb's table, derived via immunoSEQ multiplex PCR, lists solely in-frame clones and lacks some. The sample records a few hundred thousand clones, 87% being singletons. Material: peripheral blood. The receptors derive from a woman between 50 and 59 years old with acute or convalescent COVID-19. CDR3s include the opening cysteine and the closing phenylalanine or tryptophan. The D gene is left open where the match is weak. Expanded clones get a size class; other rows say once, few or many, or leave the size out.

cdr3_nt: TGTGCCAGCAGCCACGGGGACAGGTCCTACAATGAGCAGTTCTTC
cdr3_aa: CASSHGDRSYNEQFF
d_call: TRBD1
clone_size: once
j_call: TRBJ2-1
v_call: TRBV11-2

cdr3_nt: TGCGCCAGCAGCCTCGTCGGGGAAGGGTATGGCTACACCTTC
cdr3_aa: CASSLVGEGYGYTF
d_call: NA
clone_size: NA
j_call: TRBJ1-2
v_call: TRBV5-1

cdr3_nt: TGTGCCAGCAGTTTAGTCGGGGAGACCCAGTACTTC
cdr3_aa: CASSLVGETQYF
d_call: NA
clone_size: NA
j_call: TRBJ2-5
v_call: TRBV12-3/TRBV12-4

cdr3_nt: TGTGCCACCAGCAGAGTCGGGGGGGCCAACCCTCTTCCCGGGGAGCTGTTTTTT
cdr3_aa: CATSRVGGANPLPGELFF
d_call: TRBD2
clone_size: NA
j_call: TRBJ2-2
v_call: TRBV15

cdr3_nt: TGTGCCACTAACCCGAGCGGGACCAACACCGGGGAGCTGTTTTTT
cdr3_aa: CATNPSGTNTGELFF
d_call: TRBD2
clone_size: NA
j_call: TRBJ2-2
v_call: TRBV9

cdr3_nt: TGTGCCTGGAAATGGGGCCTGGTCCACCGTCGTGGTGGCTACACCTTC
cdr3_aa: CAWKWGLVHRRGGYTF
d_call: NA
clone_size: NA
j_call: TRBJ1-2
v_call: TRBV30

cdr3_nt: TGTGCCAGCTCAATAGGGAGAGATACGCAGTATTTT
cdr3_aa: CASSIGRDTQYF
d_call: NA
clone_size: few
j_call: TRBJ2-3
v_call: TRBV18

cdr3_nt: TGCGCCAGCAGCCAAGATTGGACTAGCGGGAGTTACGAGCAGTACTTC
cdr3_aa: CASSQDWTSGSYEQYF
d_call: TRBD2
clone_size: NA
j_call: TRBJ2-7
v_call: TRBV4-3

cdr3_nt: TGTGCCAGCAGCTTAACAGAGTTTAGAGAGACCCAGTACTTC
cdr3_aa: CASSLTEFRETQYF
d_call: NA
clone_size: NA
j_call: TRBJ2-5
v_call: TRBV7-3

cdr3_nt: TGTGCCAGCAGCTGGGCGGGAGTCGAAGCCGAGCAGTACTTC
cdr3_aa: CASSWAGVEAEQYF
d_call: TRBD2
clone_size: NA
j_call: TRBJ2-7
v_call: TRBV7-2

cdr3_nt: TGTGCCAGCAGTCTCCCGACTAGGGCCGGGGAGCTGTTTTTT
cdr3_aa: CASSLPTRAGELFF
d_call: NA
clone_size: NA
j_call: TRBJ2-2
v_call: TRBV28

cdr3_nt: TGTGCCAGCAGCGACAGGGCTGGGGCCAACGTCCTGACTTTC
cdr3_aa: CASSDRAGANVLTF
d_call: TRBD1
clone_size: NA
j_call: TRBJ2-6
v_call: TRBV6-5

cdr3_nt: TGTGCCAGCAGCTACAGAGCAGGGGGCCCGCTTGGAGAGCAGTTCTTC
cdr3_aa: CASSYRAGGPLGEQFF
d_call: TRBD1
clone_size: NA
j_call: TRBJ2-1
v_call: TRBV7-9

cdr3_nt: TGTGCCAGCAGTTTAAGGGGATCCGGGGAGCTGTTTTTT
cdr3_aa: CASSLRGSGELFF
d_call: NA
clone_size: NA
j_call: TRBJ2-2
v_call: TRBV12-3/TRBV12-4

cdr3_nt: TGCAGCGTCTCAGGGGCAAGCTCCTACGAGCAGTACTTC
cdr3_aa: CSVSGASSYEQYF
d_call: NA
clone_size: NA
j_call: TRBJ2-7
v_call: TRBV29-1

cdr3_nt: TGTGCCAGCAGGAAACTAGCGGGAGGTCCCAATGAGCAGTTCTTC
cdr3_aa: CASRKLAGGPNEQFF
d_call: TRBD2
clone_size: NA
j_call: TRBJ2-1
v_call: TRBV6-5

cdr3_nt: TGTGCCAGCAGTTCGGGGGGGTGGTACGAGCAGTACTTC
cdr3_aa: CASSSGGWYEQYF
d_call: TRBD2
clone_size: NA
j_call: TRBJ2-7
v_call: TRBV6-5

cdr3_nt: TGTGCCTGGAGTGTAGGGGACAGGGTCATGGAGACCCAGTACTTC
cdr3_aa: CAWSVGDRVMETQYF
d_call: TRBD1
clone_size: NA
j_call: TRBJ2-5
v_call: TRBV30

cdr3_nt: TGCAGCGTTGAAGTTAGCAATGAGCAGTTCTTC
cdr3_aa: CSVEVSNEQFF
d_call: NA
clone_size: NA
j_call: TRBJ2-1
v_call: TRBV29-1

cdr3_nt: TGTGCCAGCAGTCTTCAGGGGACAGATGGCTACACCTTC
cdr3_aa: CASSLQGTDGYTF
d_call: TRBD1
clone_size: NA
j_call: TRBJ1-2
v_call: TRBV27

cdr3_nt: TGTGCCAGCAGCTTAGTGTGGGGGGGCACCGGGGAGCTGTTTTTT
cdr3_aa: CASSLVWGGTGELFF
d_call: TRBD2
clone_size: NA
j_call: TRBJ2-2
v_call: TRBV7-2

cdr3_nt: TGTGCCAGCAGCCCCGGGACATTCACCCTAACAGATACGCAGTATTTT
cdr3_aa: CASSPGTFTLTDTQYF
d_call: NA
clone_size: NA
j_call: TRBJ2-3
v_call: TRBV7-3

cdr3_nt: TGTGCCAGCAGTTTATCGAGAACAGGGCCGAACACTGAAGCTTTCTTT
cdr3_aa: CASSLSRTGPNTEAFF
d_call: NA
clone_size: NA
j_call: TRBJ1-1
v_call: TRBV27

cdr3_nt: TGTGCCAGTACGGGAATCTCAACTAATGAAAAACTGTTTTTT
cdr3_aa: CASTGISTNEKLFF
d_call: NA
clone_size: NA
j_call: TRBJ1-4
v_call: TRBV19

cdr3_nt: TGTGCCAGCAGCCAAGCCCAGGGGGGAGGTTACACCTTC
cdr3_aa: CASSQAQGGGYTF
d_call: TRBD1
clone_size: NA
j_call: TRBJ1-2
v_call: TRBV3-1/TRBV3-2

cdr3_nt: TGTGCCACCAGTGATAGGGGGGAGCAGTACTTC
cdr3_aa: CATSDRGEQYF
d_call: NA
clone_size: NA
j_call: TRBJ2-7
v_call: TRBV24-1

cdr3_nt: TGTGCCAGCAGTGAGGACAGGGTTCTGGGCGAGCAGTACTTC
cdr3_aa: CASSEDRVLGEQYF
d_call: TRBD1
clone_size: once
j_call: TRBJ2-7
v_call: TRBV6-1

cdr3_nt: TGTGCCTGGAGTGTAGAGGCCAGGGGGTTCAACAATGAGCAGTTCTTC
cdr3_aa: CAWSVEARGFNNEQFF
d_call: TRBD1
clone_size: NA
j_call: TRBJ2-1
v_call: TRBV30

cdr3_nt: TGTGCCAGCATACCGAGCACTAAAGAGACCCAGTACTTC
cdr3_aa: CASIPSTKETQYF
d_call: NA
clone_size: NA
j_call: TRBJ2-5
v_call: TRBV28

cdr3_nt: TGTGCCAGCAGCCCATCGGTAGCGTCGGATGGCTACACCTTC
cdr3_aa: CASSPSVASDGYTF
d_call: NA
clone_size: NA
j_call: TRBJ1-2
v_call: TRBV14

cdr3_nt: TGTGCCTGGAACTCCCCCCGGGATGAGCAGTTCTTC
cdr3_aa: CAWNSPRDEQFF
d_call: NA
clone_size: NA
j_call: TRBJ2-1
v_call: TRBV30

cdr3_nt: TGTGCCAGCAGCCCCGCGCGATACGAGCAGTACTTC
cdr3_aa: CASSPARYEQYF
d_call: NA
clone_size: NA
j_call: TRBJ2-7
v_call: TRBV6-5

cdr3_nt: TGCAGCGTTGAAAGGCGGAGACAGGGGGAAAGGGCCCAGTACTTC
cdr3_aa: CSVERRRQGERAQYF
d_call: TRBD1
clone_size: NA
j_call: TRBJ2-5
v_call: TRBV29-1

cdr3_nt: TGTGCCAGCTCACTACAGAGCTCGATGAACACTGAAGCTTTCTTT
cdr3_aa: CASSLQSSMNTEAFF
d_call: NA
clone_size: once
j_call: TRBJ1-1
v_call: TRBV18

cdr3_nt: TGTGCCAGCAGTTACGATAACAGGGGTCGAGGCACTGAAGCTTTCTTT
cdr3_aa: CASSYDNRGRGTEAFF
d_call: TRBD1
clone_size: NA
j_call: TRBJ1-1
v_call: TRBV6-5

cdr3_nt: TGTGCCAGCAGCTCCGGACAAATGGACATTCAGTACTTC
cdr3_aa: CASSSGQMDIQYF
d_call: NA
clone_size: NA
j_call: TRBJ2-4
v_call: TRBV5-8

cdr3_nt: TGTGCCAGCAGCTTGGATCCGGACTGGGGCTCCTACGAGCAGTACTTC
cdr3_aa: CASSLDPDWGSYEQYF
d_call: NA
clone_size: NA
j_call: TRBJ2-7
v_call: TRBV5-5

cdr3_nt: TGTGCCAGCAGTGATCTCAGGGATGACACTGAAGCTTTCTTT
cdr3_aa: CASSDLRDDTEAFF
d_call: NA
clone_size: NA
j_call: TRBJ1-1
v_call: TRBV6-1

cdr3_nt: TGCGCCAGCAGTCGCCCCGTACTAAGGGGTGGCACAGATACGCAGTATTTT
cdr3_aa: CASSRPVLRGGTDTQYF
d_call: NA
clone_size: NA
j_call: TRBJ2-3
v_call: TRBV23-1

cdr3_nt: TGTGCCAGCAGCCCTCAGGGGGGGACAGGGGGCTCTGGCTACACCTTC
cdr3_aa: CASSPQGGTGGSGYTF
d_call: TRBD1
clone_size: NA
j_call: TRBJ1-2
v_call: TRBV7-9

cdr3_nt: TGTGCCAGCAGCTTACCAGGTTATGAGCAGTTCTTC
cdr3_aa: CASSLPGYEQFF
d_call: NA
clone_size: NA
j_call: TRBJ2-1
v_call: TRBV11-3

cdr3_nt: TGTGCCTGGAGTGTAGGCGGGAGTCTCAATGAGCAGTTCTTC
cdr3_aa: CAWSVGGSLNEQFF
d_call: TRBD2
clone_size: NA
j_call: TRBJ2-1
v_call: TRBV30

cdr3_nt: TGTGCCACAAAGGACCCGGGAGAGTACAATGAGCAGTTCTTC
cdr3_aa: CATKDPGEYNEQFF
d_call: NA
clone_size: NA
j_call: TRBJ2-1
v_call: TRBV27

cdr3_nt: TGTGCCAGCAGTGCGGGACAGGGGGCGAACGAGCAGTACTTC
cdr3_aa: CASSAGQGANEQYF
d_call: TRBD1
clone_size: NA
j_call: TRBJ2-7
v_call: TRBV28

cdr3_nt: TGTGCCAGCAGCCAAGATTCTCCAGGGGATAAAGCTTTCTTT
cdr3_aa: CASSQDSPGDKAFF
d_call: NA
clone_size: NA
j_call: TRBJ1-1
v_call: TRBV4-2

cdr3_nt: TGTGCCAGCAGACCCGGGACAGGGCCTTTCGGCTACACCTTC
cdr3_aa: CASRPGTGPFGYTF
d_call: TRBD1
clone_size: NA
j_call: TRBJ1-2
v_call: TRBV27

cdr3_nt: TGTGCCAGCACCAAGGGAATAGCGGGTCTGGGGGAGCTGTTTTTT
cdr3_aa: CASTKGIAGLGELFF
d_call: TRBD2
clone_size: NA
j_call: TRBJ2-2
v_call: TRBV27

cdr3_nt: TGTGCCAGCAGTTCAAGCGGGAGTAACTACAATGAGCAGTTCTTC
cdr3_aa: CASSSSGSNYNEQFF
d_call: TRBD2
clone_size: once
j_call: TRBJ2-1
v_call: TRBV28

cdr3_nt: TGCGCCAGCAGAGATATACAGGGGGACGGGGAGCTGTTTTTT
cdr3_aa: CASRDIQGDGELFF
d_call: TRBD1
clone_size: NA
j_call: TRBJ2-2
v_call: TRBV5-1

cdr3_nt: TGTGCCAGCAGCTCCCGATCAGGGATTGTGTATGGCTACACCTTC
cdr3_aa: CASSSRSGIVYGYTF
d_call: NA
clone_size: NA
j_call: TRBJ1-2
v_call: TRBV11-2

cdr3_nt: TGCGCCAGCAGCCTGGGACAGGGAGGGGAAGAGACCCAGTACTTC
cdr3_aa: CASSLGQGGEETQYF
d_call: TRBD1
clone_size: NA
j_call: TRBJ2-5
v_call: TRBV4-1

cdr3_nt: TGTGCCAGCAGGGACGGGACAGGGTATCAGCCCCAGCATTTT
cdr3_aa: CASRDGTGYQPQHF
d_call: TRBD1
clone_size: many
j_call: TRBJ1-5
v_call: TRBV28

cdr3_nt: TGTGCCAGCAGTCCTCCTGACAGGTTCGGCAATGAGCAGTTCTTC
cdr3_aa: CASSPPDRFGNEQFF
d_call: NA
clone_size: NA
j_call: TRBJ2-1
v_call: TRBV28

cdr3_nt: TGTGCCACCAGCAGGAAGGGACAGGGGACCGGGGAGCTGTTTTTT
cdr3_aa: CATSRKGQGTGELFF
d_call: TRBD1
clone_size: NA
j_call: TRBJ2-2
v_call: TRBV15

cdr3_nt: TGTGCCTGGCTACAGGGGACCTATGGCTACACCTTC
cdr3_aa: CAWLQGTYGYTF
d_call: TRBD1
clone_size: NA
j_call: TRBJ1-2
v_call: TRBV30

cdr3_nt: TGTGCCAGCAGTTTTTTCCAACCGGGCAGGGTGGGGTCACCCCTCCACTTT
cdr3_aa: CASSFFQPGRVGSPLHF
d_call: NA
clone_size: NA
j_call: TRBJ1-6
v_call: TRBV27

cdr3_nt: TGTGCCACCACCCCAATGGAGACTAGCGGGGCCGCCCGGGACGAGCAGTACTTC
cdr3_aa: CATTPMETSGAARDEQYF
d_call: TRBD2
clone_size: NA
j_call: TRBJ2-7
v_call: TRBV24-1